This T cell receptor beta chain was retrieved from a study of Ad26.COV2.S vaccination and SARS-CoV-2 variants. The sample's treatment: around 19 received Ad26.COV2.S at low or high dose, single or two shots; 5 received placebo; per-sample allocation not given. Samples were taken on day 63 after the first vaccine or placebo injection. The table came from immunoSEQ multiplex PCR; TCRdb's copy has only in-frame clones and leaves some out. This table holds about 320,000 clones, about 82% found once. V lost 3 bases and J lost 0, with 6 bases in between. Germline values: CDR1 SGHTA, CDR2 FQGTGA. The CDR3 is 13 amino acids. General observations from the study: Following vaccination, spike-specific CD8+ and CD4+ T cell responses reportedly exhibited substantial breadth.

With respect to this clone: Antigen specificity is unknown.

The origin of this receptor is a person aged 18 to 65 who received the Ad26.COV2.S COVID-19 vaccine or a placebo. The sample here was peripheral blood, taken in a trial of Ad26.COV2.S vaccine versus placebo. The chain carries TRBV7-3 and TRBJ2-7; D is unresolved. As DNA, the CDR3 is TGTGCCAGCAGCTTTACAAGCTCCTACGAGCAGTACTTC. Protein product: CASSFTSSYEQYF.